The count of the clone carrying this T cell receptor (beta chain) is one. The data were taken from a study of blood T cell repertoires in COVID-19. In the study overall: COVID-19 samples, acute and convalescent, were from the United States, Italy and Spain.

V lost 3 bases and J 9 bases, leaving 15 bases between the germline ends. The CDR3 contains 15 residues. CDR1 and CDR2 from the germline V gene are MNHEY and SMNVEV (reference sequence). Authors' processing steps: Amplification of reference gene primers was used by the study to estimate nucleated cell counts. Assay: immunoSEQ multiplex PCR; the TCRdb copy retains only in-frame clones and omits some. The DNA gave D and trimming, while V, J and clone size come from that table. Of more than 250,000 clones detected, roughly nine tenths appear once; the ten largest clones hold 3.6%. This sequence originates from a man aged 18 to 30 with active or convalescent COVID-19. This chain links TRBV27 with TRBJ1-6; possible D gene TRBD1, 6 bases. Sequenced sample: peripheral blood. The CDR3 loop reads CASSFAQGNGSPLHF. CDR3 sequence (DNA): TGTGCCAGCAGTTTCGCACAGGGCAACGGTTCACCCCTCCACTTT.